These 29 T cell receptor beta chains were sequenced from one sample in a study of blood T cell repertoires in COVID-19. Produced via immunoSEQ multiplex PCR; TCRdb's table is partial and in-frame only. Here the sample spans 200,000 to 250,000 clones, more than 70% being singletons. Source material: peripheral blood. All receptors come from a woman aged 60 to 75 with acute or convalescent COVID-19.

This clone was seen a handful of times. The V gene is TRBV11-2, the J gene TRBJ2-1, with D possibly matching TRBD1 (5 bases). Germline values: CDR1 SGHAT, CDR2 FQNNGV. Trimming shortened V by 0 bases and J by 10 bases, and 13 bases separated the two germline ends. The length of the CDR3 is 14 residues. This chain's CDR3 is CASSLDKGHGEQFF. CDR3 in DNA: TGTGCCAGCAGCTTAGATAAGGGGCACGGGGAGCAGTTCTTC.

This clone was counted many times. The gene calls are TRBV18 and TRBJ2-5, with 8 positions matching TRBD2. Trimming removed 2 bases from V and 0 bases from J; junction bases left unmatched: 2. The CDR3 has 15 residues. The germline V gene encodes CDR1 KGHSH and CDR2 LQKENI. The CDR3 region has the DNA TGTGCCAGCTCACCAGAGCGGGGGTACCAAGAGACCCAGTACTTC. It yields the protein CASSPERGYQETQYF.

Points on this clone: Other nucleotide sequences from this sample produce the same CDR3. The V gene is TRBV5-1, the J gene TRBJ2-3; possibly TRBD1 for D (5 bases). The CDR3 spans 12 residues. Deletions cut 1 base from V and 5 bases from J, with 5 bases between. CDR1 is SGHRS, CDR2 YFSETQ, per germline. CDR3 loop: CASSLQGDTQYF. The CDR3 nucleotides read TGCGCCAGCAGCTTGCAGGGAGATACGCAGTATTTT.

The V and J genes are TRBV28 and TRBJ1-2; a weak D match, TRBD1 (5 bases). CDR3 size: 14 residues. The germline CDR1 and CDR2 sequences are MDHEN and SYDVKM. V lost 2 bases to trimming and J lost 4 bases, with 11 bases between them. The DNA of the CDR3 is TGTGCCAGCAGTTTACAGGGCAATCCCTATGGCTACACCTTC. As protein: CASSLQGNPYGYTF.

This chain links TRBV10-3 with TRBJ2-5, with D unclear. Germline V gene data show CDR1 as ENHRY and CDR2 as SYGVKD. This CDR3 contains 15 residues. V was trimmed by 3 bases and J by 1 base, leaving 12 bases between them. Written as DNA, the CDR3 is TGTGCCATCAGTGAACTTTCCGGTCCCCAAGAGACCCAGTACTTC. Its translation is CAISELSGPQETQYF.

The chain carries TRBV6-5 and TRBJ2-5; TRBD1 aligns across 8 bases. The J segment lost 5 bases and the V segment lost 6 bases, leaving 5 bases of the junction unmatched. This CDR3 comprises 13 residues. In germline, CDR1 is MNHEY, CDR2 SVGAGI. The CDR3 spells CASRRTGMETQYF. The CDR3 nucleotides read TGTGCCAGCAGGAGGACAGGGATGGAGACCCAGTACTTC.

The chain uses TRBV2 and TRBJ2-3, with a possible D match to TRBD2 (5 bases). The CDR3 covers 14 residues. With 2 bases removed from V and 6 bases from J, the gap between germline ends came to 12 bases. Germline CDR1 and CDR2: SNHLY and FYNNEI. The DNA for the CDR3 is TGTGCCAGCAGTGAAAACGGACTTGCCGATACGCAGTATTTT. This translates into CASSENGLADTQYF.

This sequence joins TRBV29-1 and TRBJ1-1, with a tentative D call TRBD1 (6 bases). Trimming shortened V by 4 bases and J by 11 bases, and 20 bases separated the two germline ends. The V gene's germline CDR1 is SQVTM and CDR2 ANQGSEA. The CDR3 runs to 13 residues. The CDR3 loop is CSVAQGQGILAFF. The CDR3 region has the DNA TGCAGCGTTGCTCAGGGGCAGGGGATATTGGCTTTCTTT.

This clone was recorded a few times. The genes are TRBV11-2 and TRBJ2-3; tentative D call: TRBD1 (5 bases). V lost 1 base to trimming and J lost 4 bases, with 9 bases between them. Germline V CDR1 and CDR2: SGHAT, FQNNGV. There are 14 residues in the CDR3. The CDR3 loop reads CASSLAGRADTQYF. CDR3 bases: TGTGCCAGCAGCTTAGCGGGCAGGGCAGATACGCAGTATTTT.

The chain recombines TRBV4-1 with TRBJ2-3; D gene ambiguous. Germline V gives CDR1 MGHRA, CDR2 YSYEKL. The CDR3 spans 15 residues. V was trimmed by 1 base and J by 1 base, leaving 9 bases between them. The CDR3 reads CASSQVVTGTDTQYF. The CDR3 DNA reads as TGCGCCAGCAGCCAAGTGGTAACGGGCACAGATACGCAGTATTTT.

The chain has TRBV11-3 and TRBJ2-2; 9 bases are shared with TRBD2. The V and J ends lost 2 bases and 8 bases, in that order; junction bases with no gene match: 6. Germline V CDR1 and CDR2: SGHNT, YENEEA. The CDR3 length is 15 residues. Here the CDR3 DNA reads TGTGCCAGCAGCTTAAGCGGGGGGCCGCGTGGGGAGCTGTTTTTT. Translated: CASSLSGGPRGELFF.

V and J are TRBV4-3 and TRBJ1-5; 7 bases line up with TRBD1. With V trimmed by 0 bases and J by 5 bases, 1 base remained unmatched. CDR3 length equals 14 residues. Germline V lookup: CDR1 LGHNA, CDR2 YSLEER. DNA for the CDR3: TGCGCCAGCAGCCAAGAAGGGGGCGATCAGCCCCAGCATTTT. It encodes CASSQEGGDQPQHF.

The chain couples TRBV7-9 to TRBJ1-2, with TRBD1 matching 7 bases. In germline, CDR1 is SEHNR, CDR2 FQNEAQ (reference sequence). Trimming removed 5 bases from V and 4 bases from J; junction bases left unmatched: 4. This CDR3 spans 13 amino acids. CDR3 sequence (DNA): TGTGCCAGCAGCCGACAGGGTGGCTATGGCTACACCTTC. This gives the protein CASSRQGGYGYTF.

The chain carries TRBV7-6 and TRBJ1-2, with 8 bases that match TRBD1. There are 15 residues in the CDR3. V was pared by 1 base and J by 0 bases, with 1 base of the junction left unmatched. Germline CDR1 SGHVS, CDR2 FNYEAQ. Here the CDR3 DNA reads TGTGCCAGCAGCTTAGGGACAGGGTCTAACTATGGCTACACCTTC. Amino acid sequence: CASSLGTGSNYGYTF.

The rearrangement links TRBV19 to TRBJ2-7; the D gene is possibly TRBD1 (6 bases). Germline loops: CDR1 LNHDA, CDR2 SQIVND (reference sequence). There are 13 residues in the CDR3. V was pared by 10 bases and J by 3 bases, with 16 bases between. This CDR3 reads CATGQRADYEQYF. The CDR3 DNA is TGTGCCACCGGACAGCGAGCGGACTACGAGCAGTACTTC.

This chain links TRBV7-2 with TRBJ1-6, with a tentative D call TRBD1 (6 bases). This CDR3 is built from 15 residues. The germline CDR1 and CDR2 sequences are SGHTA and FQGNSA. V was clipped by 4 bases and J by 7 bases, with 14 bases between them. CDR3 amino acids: CASSSTGSSNSPLHF. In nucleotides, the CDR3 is TGTGCCAGCAGCTCCACAGGGTCCTCCAATTCACCCCTCCACTTT.

The CDR3 loop reads CASSSQGASGETQYF. The CDR3 coding sequence is TGTGCCAGCAGCTCCCAGGGGGCGTCGGGAGAGACCCAGTACTTC. The V call is TRBV5-8, the J call TRBJ2-5; 8 positions match TRBD1. The CDR3 totals 15 residues. Per germline, CDR1 SGHTS and CDR2 YDEGEE. J lost 4 bases, V lost 3 bases, and 8 bases had no gene match. Full variable domain (rest looked up from reference TRBV5-8 and TRBJ2-5): EAGVTQSPTHLIKTRGQQATLRCSPISGHTSVYWYQQALGLGLQFLLWYDEGEERNRGNFPPRFSGRQFPNYSSELNVNALELEDSALYLCASSSQGASGETQYFGPGTRLLVL.

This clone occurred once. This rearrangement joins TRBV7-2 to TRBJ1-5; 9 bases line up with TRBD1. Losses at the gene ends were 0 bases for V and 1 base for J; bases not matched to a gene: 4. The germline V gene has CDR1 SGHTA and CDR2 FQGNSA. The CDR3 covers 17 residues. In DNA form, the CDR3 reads TGTGCCAGCAGCTTAGCGTCAGGGACAGGGAGCAATCAGCCCCAGCATTTT. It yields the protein CASSLASGTGSNQPQHF.

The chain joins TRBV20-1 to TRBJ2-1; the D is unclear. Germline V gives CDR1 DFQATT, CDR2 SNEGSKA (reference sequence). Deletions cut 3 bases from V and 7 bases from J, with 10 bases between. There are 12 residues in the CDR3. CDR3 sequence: CSASSPMNEQFF. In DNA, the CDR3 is TGCAGTGCTAGTAGCCCTATGAATGAGCAGTTCTTC.

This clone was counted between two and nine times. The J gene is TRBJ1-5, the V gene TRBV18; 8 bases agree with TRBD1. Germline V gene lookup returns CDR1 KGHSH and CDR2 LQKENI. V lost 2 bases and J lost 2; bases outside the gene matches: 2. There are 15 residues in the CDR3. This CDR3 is CASSPDRGRNQPQHF. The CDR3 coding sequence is TGTGCCAGCTCACCAGACAGGGGACGCAATCAGCCCCAGCATTTT.

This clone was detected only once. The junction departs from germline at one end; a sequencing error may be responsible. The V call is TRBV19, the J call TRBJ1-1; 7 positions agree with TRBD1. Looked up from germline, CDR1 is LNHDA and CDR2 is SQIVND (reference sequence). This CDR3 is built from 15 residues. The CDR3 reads CACRRGQAAGTEAFF. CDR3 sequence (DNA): TGTGCCTGTAGGAGGGGGCAAGCGGCGGGGACTGAAGCTTTCTTT.

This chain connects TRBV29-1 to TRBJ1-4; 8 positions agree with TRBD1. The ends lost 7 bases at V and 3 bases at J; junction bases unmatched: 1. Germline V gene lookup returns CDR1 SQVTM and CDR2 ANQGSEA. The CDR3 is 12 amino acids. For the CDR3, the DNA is TGCAGCGCACAGGGGGCTAATGAAAAACTGTTTTTT. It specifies CSAQGANEKLFF.

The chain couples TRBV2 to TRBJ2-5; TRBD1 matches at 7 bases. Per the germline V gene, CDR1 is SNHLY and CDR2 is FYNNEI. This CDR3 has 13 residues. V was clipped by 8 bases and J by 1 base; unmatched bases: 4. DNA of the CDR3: TGTGCCAGCGCTAGACAGGGCCAAGAGACCCAGTACTTC. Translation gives CASARQGQETQYF.

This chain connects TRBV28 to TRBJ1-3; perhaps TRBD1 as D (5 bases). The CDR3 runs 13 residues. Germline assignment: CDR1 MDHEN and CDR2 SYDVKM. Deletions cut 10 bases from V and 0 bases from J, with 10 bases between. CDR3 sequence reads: CAIAGGSGNTIYF. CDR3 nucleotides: TGTGCCATCGCGGGGGGCTCTGGAAACACCATATATTTT.

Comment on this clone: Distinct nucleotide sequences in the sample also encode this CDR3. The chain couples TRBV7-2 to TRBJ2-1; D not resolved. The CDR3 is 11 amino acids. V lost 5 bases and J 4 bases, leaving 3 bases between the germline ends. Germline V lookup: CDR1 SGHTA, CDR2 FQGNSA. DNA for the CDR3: TGTGCCAGCAGCCCATACAATGAGCAGTTCTTC. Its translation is CASSPYNEQFF.

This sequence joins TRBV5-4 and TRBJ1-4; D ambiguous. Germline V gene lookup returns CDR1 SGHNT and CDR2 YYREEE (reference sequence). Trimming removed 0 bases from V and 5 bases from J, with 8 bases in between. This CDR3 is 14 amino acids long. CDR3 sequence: CASSLEGRNEKLFF. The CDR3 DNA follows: TGTGCCAGCAGCTTGGAAGGGAGGAATGAAAAACTGTTTTTT.

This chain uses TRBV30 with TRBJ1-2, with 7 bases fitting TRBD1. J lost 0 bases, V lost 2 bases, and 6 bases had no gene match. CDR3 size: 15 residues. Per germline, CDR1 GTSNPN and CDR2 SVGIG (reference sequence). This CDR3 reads CAWSRRQGTNYGYTF. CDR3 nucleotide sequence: TGTGCCTGGAGTCGGCGACAGGGAACTAACTATGGCTACACCTTC.

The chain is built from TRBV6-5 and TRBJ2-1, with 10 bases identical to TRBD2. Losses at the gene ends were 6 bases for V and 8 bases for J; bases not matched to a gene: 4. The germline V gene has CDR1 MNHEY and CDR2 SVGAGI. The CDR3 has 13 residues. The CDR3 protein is CASRLAGVDEQFF. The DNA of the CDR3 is TGTGCCAGCAGGCTAGCGGGAGTGGATGAGCAGTTCTTC.

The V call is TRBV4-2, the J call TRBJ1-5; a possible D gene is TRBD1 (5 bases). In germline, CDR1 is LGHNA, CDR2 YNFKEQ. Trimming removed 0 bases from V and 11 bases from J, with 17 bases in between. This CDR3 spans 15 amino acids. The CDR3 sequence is CASSQDPGPGLAQHF. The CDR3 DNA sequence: TGTGCCAGCAGCCAAGATCCAGGACCAGGGTTGGCCCAGCATTTT.